Presented here are 28 T cell receptor beta chains from one specimen sequenced in a study of human T cells and chemical hapten exposure. Time point described: patch test 1, 2 weeks after DPC sensitization. The treatment denotes: therapeutic diphenylcyclopropenone sensitization with weekly scalp DPC. MiXCR, run by TCRdb on the RACE reads, gives a single entry per CDR3 protein. Of 300,000 to 350,000 distinct CDR3 sequences listed, around 7% are singletons. Source: whole blood, taken in connection with sensitization to the hapten diphenylcyclopropenone (DPC). These receptors came from a woman aged 18-30 years with alopecia areata. Some clones in this sample may be carry-over from other donors' samples.

This clonotype came up a few times. This rearrangement joins TRBV18 to TRBJ2-7; D gene uncertain. V shed 3 bases and J shed 3 bases, with 9 bases lying between them. Germline CDR1 is KGHSH and CDR2 is LQKENI. The CDR3 is 13 residues long. CDR3 in amino acids: CASSPSPGYEQYF. In DNA, the CDR3 is TGTGCCAGCTCACCTTCCCCCGGCTACGAGCAGTACTTC.

This clonotype appeared a few times. In nucleotides, the CDR3 is TGCGCCAGCAGTGGCCCCGGGGGGGGATACGAGCAGTACTTC. This codes for CASSGPGGGYEQYF. The chain has TRBV10-2 and TRBJ2-7, with 8 bases matching TRBD2. V was pared by 4 bases and J by 4 bases, with 6 bases of the junction left unmatched. The CDR3 is made up of 14 amino acids. CDR1 and CDR2 from the germline V gene are WSHSY and SAAADI.

This clonotype was recorded at least ten times. The chain carries TRBV5-1 and TRBJ2-5, with TRBD2 matching 7 bases. Germline V CDR1 and CDR2: SGHRS, YFSETQ. The ends lost 3 bases at V and 4 bases at J; junction bases unmatched: 6. The CDR3 contains 14 residues. The DNA of the CDR3 is TGCGCCAGCAGCTCCGAAGCGGGAACAGAGACCCAGTACTTC. Amino acid sequence: CASSSEAGTETQYF.

This clonotype was observed many times. V gene TRBV6-5 combines with J gene TRBJ1-6; no reliable D call. Germline V gives CDR1 MNHEY, CDR2 SVGAGI. This CDR3 is built from 14 residues. Deletions cut 2 bases from V and 11 bases from J, with 13 bases between. The CDR3 is CASSYIGEITPLHF. The CDR3 DNA is TGTGCCAGCAGTTACATCGGGGAGATCACACCCCTCCACTTT.

The chain couples TRBV20-1 to TRBJ2-7, with 9 nucleotides matching TRBD1. CDR3 length: 14 amino acids. Germline V lookup: CDR1 DFQATT, CDR2 SNEGSKA (reference sequence). V was clipped by 4 bases and J by 2 bases; unmatched bases: 6. CDR3 in DNA: TGCAGTGCTACCGGGACAGGGACTCCCTACGAGCAGTACTTC. Its translation is CSATGTGTPYEQYF.

The genes are TRBV2 and TRBJ1-2; no reliable D call. V shed 5 bases and J shed 0 bases, with 4 bases lying between them. The CDR3 sequence is 12 residues long. CDR1 and CDR2 from the germline V gene are SNHLY and FYNNEI. The CDR3 DNA reads TGTGCCAGCAGTAGGACTAACTATGGCTACACCTTC. It is translated as CASSRTNYGYTF.

This clonotype was observed at least ten times. V and J are TRBV6-6 and TRBJ1-2; tentatively, D is TRBD1 (5 bases). Germline loops: CDR1 MNHNY, CDR2 SVGAGI (reference sequence). V lost 2 bases to trimming and J lost 1 base, with 14 bases between them. This CDR3 comprises 16 residues. The CDR3 spells CASSYPTGDGNYGYTF. In DNA form, the CDR3 reads TGTGCCAGCAGTTACCCGACGGGGGACGGTAACTATGGCTACACCTTC.

This clonotype occurred a few times. This sequence joins TRBV15 and TRBJ1-5; tentative D call: TRBD1 (6 bases). In germline, CDR1 is LNHNV, CDR2 YYDKDF (reference sequence). The CDR3 length is 15 residues. Trimming left V 0 bases short and J 4 bases short, with 10 bases between. Here the CDR3 reads CATSREATGNQPQHF. In DNA, the CDR3 is TGTGCCACCAGCAGAGAAGCAACAGGGAATCAGCCCCAGCATTTT.

This clonotype was detected ten times or more. V and J are TRBV7-9 and TRBJ1-2, with D uncertain. The V and J ends lost 4 bases and 0 bases respectively, with 3 bases between them. The CDR3 runs 12 residues. CDR1 is SEHNR and CDR2 is FQNEAQ in the germline V gene (reference sequence). CDR3 sequence (DNA): TGTGCCAGCAGCTCGTCTAACTATGGCTACACCTTC. It specifies CASSSSNYGYTF.

This clonotype was picked up a small number of times. This chain uses TRBV6-6 with TRBJ1-1, with D maybe TRBD1 (6 bases). In germline, CDR1 is MNHNY, CDR2 SVGAGI (reference sequence). The CDR3 covers 14 residues. Trimming took 7 bases from V and 5 from J, leaving 17 bases between them. The CDR3 region is CASTLGGAFTEAFF. The CDR3 nucleotides are TGTGCCAGCACCCTGGGGGGGGCGTTTACTGAAGCTTTCTTT.

The chain couples TRBV4-2 to TRBJ2-3; 11 bases align to TRBD2. Germline V lookup: CDR1 LGHNA, CDR2 YNFKEQ. V gave up 7 bases and J gave up 2 bases; unmatched junction bases: 8. The CDR3 has 16 amino acids. CDR3 coding DNA: TGTGCCAGCAACCCAACTAGCGGGGGTATCACAGATACGCAGTATTTT. Translated, it gives CASNPTSGGITDTQYF.

The J gene is TRBJ1-1, the V gene TRBV5-1; tentatively, D is TRBD1 (5 bases). V was trimmed by 4 bases and J by 2 bases, leaving 15 bases between them. This CDR3 has 15 residues. The V gene's germline CDR1 is SGHRS and CDR2 YFSETQ. The CDR3 DNA reads as TGCGCCAGCAGCCCGAGGATAGGGACCAACACTGAAGCTTTCTTT. Translated, it gives CASSPRIGTNTEAFF.

This sequence joins TRBV20-1 and TRBJ1-6; possible D gene TRBD1, 5 bases. CDR3 length: 14 residues. From germline, CDR1 is DFQATT and CDR2 SNEGSKA (reference sequence). Trimming pared 0 bases from V and 7 bases from J, leaving 10 bases between. The CDR3 sequence is CSAREGTANSPLHF. CDR3 bases: TGCAGTGCTAGAGAAGGGACGGCCAATTCACCCCTCCACTTT.

This clonotype has just a few counts. This rearrangement joins TRBV20-1 to TRBJ2-7; 7 nucleotides agree with TRBD1. Germline CDR1 and CDR2: DFQATT and SNEGSKA (reference sequence). The V and J ends lost 5 bases and 3 bases, in that order; junction bases with no gene match: 16. CDR3 length equals 16 residues. The CDR3 region is CSARDTGTVSFYEQYF. Written as DNA, the CDR3 is TGCAGTGCTCGGGACACCGGGACAGTGTCTTTCTACGAGCAGTACTTC.

This clonotype appeared a few times. The V call is TRBV3-1, the J call TRBJ1-5; maybe TRBD1 (6 bases). Trimming shortened V by 0 bases and J by 3 bases, and 18 bases separated the two germline ends. The CDR3 loop spans 18 amino acids. CDR1 is LGHDT, CDR2 YNNKEL, per germline (reference sequence). The CDR3, as DNA: TGTGCCAGCAGCCAAGATCGGGCAGGGGCAGGAGTCAATCAGCCCCAGCATTTT. Its protein is CASSQDRAGAGVNQPQHF.

V gene TRBV5-1 combines with J gene TRBJ2-7; possibly TRBD2 for D (5 bases). Germline values: CDR1 SGHRS, CDR2 YFSETQ. The CDR3 spans 14 residues. The germline V and J ends were trimmed by 0 bases and 3 bases, with 10 bases remaining between them. The CDR3 sequence is CASSLAQRSYEQYF. DNA of the CDR3: TGCGCCAGCAGCTTGGCCCAGCGGAGCTACGAGCAGTACTTC.

The chain joins TRBV20-1 to TRBJ1-1; 7 bases are shared with TRBD1. V was pared by 1 base and J by 7 bases, with 6 bases of the junction left unmatched. This CDR3 has 13 amino acids. Germline-derived CDR1 and CDR2 are DFQATT and SNEGSKA (reference sequence). The CDR3 region is CSARGPGTVEAFF. DNA for the CDR3: TGCAGTGCTAGAGGGCCCGGGACAGTTGAAGCTTTCTTT.

The rearrangement joins TRBV7-9 to TRBJ2-7, with 12 bases fitting TRBD2. Germline V gene lookup returns CDR1 SEHNR and CDR2 FQNEAQ (reference sequence). V was clipped by 4 bases and J by 6 bases; unmatched bases: 1. The CDR3 length is 13 residues. The DNA of the CDR3 is TGTGCCAGCAGCTCTAGCGGGGGGGCCGAGCAGTACTTC. Its translation is CASSSSGGAEQYF.

This clonotype has only a few counts. The chain uses TRBV20-1 and TRBJ1-6; the match to TRBD1 covers 10 bases. The CDR3 consists of 15 residues. V shed 1 base, J shed 9 bases, and the junction held 6 bases outside the gene matches. Per germline, CDR1 DFQATT and CDR2 SNEGSKA (reference sequence). The CDR3 sequence is CSARGPRTGGSPLHF. In DNA form, the CDR3 reads TGCAGTGCTAGAGGGCCTAGGACAGGGGGTTCACCCCTCCACTTT.

The gene calls are TRBV12-3 or TRBV12-4 and TRBJ2-7; 7 bases fit TRBD1. The trim removed 3 bases at V and 2 bases at J, leaving 4 bases unmatched. This CDR3 spans 14 amino acids. Here the CDR3 DNA reads TGTGCCAGCAGTTTCCGGGACAGAGCCTACGAGCAGTACTTC. The encoded protein is CASSFRDRAYEQYF.

This clonotype was seen a handful of times. V is TRBV6-2 or TRBV6-3 and J is TRBJ1-5, with a weak D call TRBD1 (5 bases). This CDR3 is 17 amino acids long. Germline V CDR1 and CDR2: MNHEY, SVGEGT. V lost 1 base and J 5 bases, leaving 18 bases between the germline ends. The chain's CDR3 is CASSYFFGRAVDQPQHF. The CDR3 nucleotides are TGTGCCAGCAGTTACTTTTTTGGCAGGGCGGTTGATCAGCCCCAGCATTTT.

This clonotype showed up just a few times. J is TRBJ1-1 and V is TRBV4-2; possible D gene TRBD1, 6 bases. V shed 0 bases and J shed 0 bases, with 11 bases lying between them. The CDR3 has 16 amino acids. Germline CDR1 and CDR2: LGHNA and YNFKEQ. The CDR3 loop is CASSQEGAFMNTEAFF. DNA for the CDR3: TGTGCCAGCAGCCAAGAGGGGGCGTTCATGAACACTGAAGCTTTCTTT.

This chain links TRBV5-6 with TRBJ2-5; 9 nucleotides align to TRBD2. CDR1 and CDR2 from the germline V gene are SGHDT and YYEEEE. The V and J ends lost 4 bases and 6 bases, in that order; junction bases with no gene match: 10. The CDR3 extends over 15 amino acids. The CDR3 nucleotides are TGTGCCAGCAGCCAGATAGCGGGGGAAAAGAAGACCCAGTACTTC. As protein: CASSQIAGEKKTQYF.

This clonotype occurred a few times. The chain combines TRBV5-1 with TRBJ2-1; TRBD1 matches 7 bases. Germline-derived CDR1 and CDR2 are SGHRS and YFSETQ. With V trimmed by 4 bases and J by 2 bases, 6 bases remained unmatched. CDR3 size: 15 residues. The CDR3 loop is CASSEGQVAYNEQFF. DNA for the CDR3: TGCGCCAGCAGCGAAGGACAGGTTGCCTACAATGAGCAGTTCTTC.

This clonotype was seen a few times. V is TRBV5-6 and J is TRBJ1-2; 7 nucleotides match TRBD1. J lost 4 bases, V lost 4 bases, and 13 bases had no gene match. The germline CDR1 and CDR2 sequences are SGHDT and YYEEEE. This CDR3 region has 16 residues. The CDR3 loop reads CASSDGQGGRSYGYTF. As DNA, the CDR3 is TGTGCCAGCAGCGATGGTCAAGGGGGCAGGAGCTATGGCTACACCTTC.

The chain carries TRBV6-6 and TRBJ1-5; a weak D match, TRBD1 (5 bases). V was cut by 5 bases and J by 1 base, with 12 bases left in between. This CDR3 has 15 residues. Germline V gene sequence: CDR1 MNHNY, CDR2 SVGAGI (reference sequence). CDR3 loop: CASSTPGPSNQPQHF. In DNA, the CDR3 is TGTGCCAGCAGTACGCCGGGACCGAGCAATCAGCCCCAGCATTTT.

A few counts support this clonotype. The chain carries TRBV27 and TRBJ2-7; TRBD2 agrees at 15 bases. Germline-derived CDR1 and CDR2 are MNHEY and SMNVEV (reference sequence). The CDR3 sequence is 15 residues long. V was clipped by 9 bases and J by 6 bases; unmatched bases: 9. CDR3 sequence reads: CASLGLAGGPLEQYF. CDR3 bases: TGTGCCAGTCTCGGACTAGCGGGGGGGCCCCTCGAGCAGTACTTC.

In this sample, this clonotype turned up many times. The rearrangement links TRBV7-9 to TRBJ2-3; D gene uncertain. Trimming cost V 5 bases and J 6 bases, with 18 bases left between them. The CDR3 contains 15 residues. Germline V gene sequence: CDR1 SEHNR, CDR2 FQNEAQ (reference sequence). CDR3 amino acids: CASSQHGVVSDTQYF. The CDR3 DNA reads as TGTGCCAGCAGCCAACATGGGGTGGTATCGGATACGCAGTATTTT.